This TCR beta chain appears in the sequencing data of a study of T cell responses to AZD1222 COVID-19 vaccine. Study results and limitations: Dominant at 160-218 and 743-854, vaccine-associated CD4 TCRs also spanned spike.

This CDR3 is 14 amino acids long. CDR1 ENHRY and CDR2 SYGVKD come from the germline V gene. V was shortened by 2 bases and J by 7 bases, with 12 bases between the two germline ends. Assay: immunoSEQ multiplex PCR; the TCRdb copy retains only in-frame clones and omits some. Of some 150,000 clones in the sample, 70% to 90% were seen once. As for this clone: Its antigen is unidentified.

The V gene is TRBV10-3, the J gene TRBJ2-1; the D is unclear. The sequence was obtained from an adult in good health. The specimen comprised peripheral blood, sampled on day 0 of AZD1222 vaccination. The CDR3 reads CAISEDWADNEQFF. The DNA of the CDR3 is TGTGCCATCAGTGAGGACTGGGCGGATAATGAGCAGTTCTTC.